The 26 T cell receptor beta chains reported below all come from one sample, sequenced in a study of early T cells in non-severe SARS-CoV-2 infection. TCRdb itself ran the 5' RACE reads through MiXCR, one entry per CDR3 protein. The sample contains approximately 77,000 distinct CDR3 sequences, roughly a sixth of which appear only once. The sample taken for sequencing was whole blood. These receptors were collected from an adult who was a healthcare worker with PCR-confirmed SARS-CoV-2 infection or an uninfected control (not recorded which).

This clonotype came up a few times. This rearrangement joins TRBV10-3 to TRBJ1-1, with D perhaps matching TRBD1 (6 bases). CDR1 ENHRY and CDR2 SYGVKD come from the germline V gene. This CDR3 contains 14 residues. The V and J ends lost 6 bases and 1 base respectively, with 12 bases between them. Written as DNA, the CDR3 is TGTGCCATCAGGCACTCGGGACAGAACACTGAAGCTTTCTTT. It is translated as CAIRHSGQNTEAFF.

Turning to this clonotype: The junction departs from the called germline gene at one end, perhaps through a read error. The DNA for the CDR3 is TGTGCCAGCAGCTTATTGGGTGTTGGGGCCTCGAACACCGGGGAGCGGTTTTTT. This encodes CASSLLGVGASNTGERFF. This sequence joins TRBV7-6 and TRBJ2-2; the D gene could be TRBD1 or TRBD2 (5 bases each). This CDR3 has 18 amino acids. Germline V gene lookup returns CDR1 SGHVS and CDR2 FNYEAQ.

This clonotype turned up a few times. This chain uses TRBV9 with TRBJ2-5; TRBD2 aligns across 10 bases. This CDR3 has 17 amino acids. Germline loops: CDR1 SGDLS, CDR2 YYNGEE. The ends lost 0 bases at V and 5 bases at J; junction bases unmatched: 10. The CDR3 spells CASSVEGSGGPWETQYF. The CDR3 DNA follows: TGTGCCAGCAGCGTAGAGGGTAGCGGGGGGCCGTGGGAGACCCAGTACTTC.

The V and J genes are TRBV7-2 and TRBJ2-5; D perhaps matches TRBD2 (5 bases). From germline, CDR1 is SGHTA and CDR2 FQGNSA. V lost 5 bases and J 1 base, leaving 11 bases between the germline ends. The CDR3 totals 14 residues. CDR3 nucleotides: TGTGCCAGCAGCCGCCTGAGGGCCCAAGAGACCCAGTACTTC. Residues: CASSRLRAQETQYF.

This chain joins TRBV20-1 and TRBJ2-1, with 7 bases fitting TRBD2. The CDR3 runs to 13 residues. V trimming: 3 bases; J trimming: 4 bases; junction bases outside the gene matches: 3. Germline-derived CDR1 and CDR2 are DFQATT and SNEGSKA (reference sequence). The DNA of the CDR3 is TGCAGTGCTAGGGCTAGCGGTTACAATGAGCAGTTCTTC. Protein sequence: CSARASGYNEQFF.

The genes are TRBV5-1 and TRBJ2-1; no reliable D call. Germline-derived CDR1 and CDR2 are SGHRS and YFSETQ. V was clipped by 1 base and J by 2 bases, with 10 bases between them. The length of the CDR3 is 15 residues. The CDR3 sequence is CASSLQDRPYNEQFF. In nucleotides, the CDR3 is TGCGCCAGCAGCTTGCAGGACCGCCCCTACAATGAGCAGTTCTTC. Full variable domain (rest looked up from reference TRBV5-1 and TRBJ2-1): KAGVTQTPRYLIKTRGQQVTLSCSPISGHRSVSWYQQTPGQGLQFLFEYFSETQRNKGNFPGRFSGRQFSNSRSEMNVSTLELGDSALYLCASSLQDRPYNEQFFGPGTRLTVL.

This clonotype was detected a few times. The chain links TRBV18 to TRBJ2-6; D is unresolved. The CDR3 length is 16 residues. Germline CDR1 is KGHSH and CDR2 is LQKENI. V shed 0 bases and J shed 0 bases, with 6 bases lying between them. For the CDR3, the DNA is TGTGCCAGCTCACCACCGAGACACTCTGGGGCCAACGTCCTGACTTTC. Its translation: CASSPPRHSGANVLTF.

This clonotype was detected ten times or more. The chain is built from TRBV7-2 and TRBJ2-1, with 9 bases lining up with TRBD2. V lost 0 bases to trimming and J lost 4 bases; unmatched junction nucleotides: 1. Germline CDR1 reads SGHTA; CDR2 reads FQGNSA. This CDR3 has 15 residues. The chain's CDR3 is CASSLATSGYNEQFF. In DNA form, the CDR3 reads TGTGCCAGCAGCTTAGCTACTAGCGGGTACAATGAGCAGTTCTTC.

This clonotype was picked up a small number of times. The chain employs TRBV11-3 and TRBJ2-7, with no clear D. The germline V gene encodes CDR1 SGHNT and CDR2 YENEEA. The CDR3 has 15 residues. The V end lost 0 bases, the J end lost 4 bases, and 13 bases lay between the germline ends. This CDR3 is CASSLEVTRLYEQYF. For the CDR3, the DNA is TGTGCCAGCAGCTTAGAAGTGACCCGCCTTTACGAGCAGTACTTC.

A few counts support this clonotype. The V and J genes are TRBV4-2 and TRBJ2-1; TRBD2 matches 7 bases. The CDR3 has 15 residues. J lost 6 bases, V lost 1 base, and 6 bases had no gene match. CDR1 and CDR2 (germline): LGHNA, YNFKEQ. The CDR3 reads CASSQAGTTTNEQFF. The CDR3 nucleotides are TGTGCCAGCAGCCAAGCCGGGACTACCACCAATGAGCAGTTCTTC.

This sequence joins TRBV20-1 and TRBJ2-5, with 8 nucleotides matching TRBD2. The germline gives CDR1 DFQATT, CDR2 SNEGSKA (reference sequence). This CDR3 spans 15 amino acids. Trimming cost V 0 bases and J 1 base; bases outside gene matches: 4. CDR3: CSARDMGTSQETQYF. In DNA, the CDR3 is TGCAGTGCTAGAGACATGGGGACTAGCCAAGAGACCCAGTACTTC.

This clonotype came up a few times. The CDR3 region is CASSQGGEPQHF. The CDR3 DNA reads as TGCGCCAGCAGCCAAGGGGGAGAGCCCCAGCATTTT. V and J are TRBV4-1 and TRBJ1-5; D is unclear. The CDR3 contains 12 residues. Trimming stripped 1 base from V and 8 bases from J, with 6 bases between. CDR1 is MGHRA, CDR2 YSYEKL, per germline.

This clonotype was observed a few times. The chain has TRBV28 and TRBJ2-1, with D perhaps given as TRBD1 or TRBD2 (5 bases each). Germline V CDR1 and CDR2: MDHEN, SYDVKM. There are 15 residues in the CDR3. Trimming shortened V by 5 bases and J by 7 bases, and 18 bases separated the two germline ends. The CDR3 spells CASSASGTAWNEQFF. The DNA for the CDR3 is TGTGCCAGCAGTGCCTCCGGGACGGCGTGGAATGAGCAGTTCTTC.

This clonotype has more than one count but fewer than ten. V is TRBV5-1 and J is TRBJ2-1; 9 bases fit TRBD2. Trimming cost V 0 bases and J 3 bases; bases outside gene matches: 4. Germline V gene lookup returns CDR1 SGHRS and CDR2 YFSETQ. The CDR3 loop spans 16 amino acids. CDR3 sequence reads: CASSLDLAGHYNEQFF. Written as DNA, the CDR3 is TGCGCCAGCAGCTTGGATCTAGCGGGGCACTACAATGAGCAGTTCTTC.

CDR3 DNA: TGCAGCGTTCAGGGGCGCTCCTACAATGAGCAGTTCTTC. Amino acids: CSVQGRSYNEQFF. V and J are TRBV29-1 and TRBJ2-1; perhaps TRBD1 as D (6 bases). The CDR3 has 13 residues. The germline gives CDR1 SQVTM, CDR2 ANQGSEA. V gave up 5 bases and J gave up 0 bases, with 8 bases separating them.

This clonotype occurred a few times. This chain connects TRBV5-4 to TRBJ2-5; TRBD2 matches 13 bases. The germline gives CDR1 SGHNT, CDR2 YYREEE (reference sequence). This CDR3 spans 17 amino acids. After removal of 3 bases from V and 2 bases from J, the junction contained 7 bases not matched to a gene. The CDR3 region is CASSSKWGLAGQETQYF. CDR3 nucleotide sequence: TGTGCCAGCAGCTCTAAATGGGGACTAGCGGGGCAAGAGACCCAGTACTTC.

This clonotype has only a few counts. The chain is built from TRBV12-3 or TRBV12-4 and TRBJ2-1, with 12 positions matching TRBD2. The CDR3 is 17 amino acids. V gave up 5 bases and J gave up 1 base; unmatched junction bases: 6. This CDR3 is CASSQGLAGRSYNEQFF. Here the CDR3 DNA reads TGTGCCAGCAGTCAAGGACTAGCGGGGCGTTCCTACAATGAGCAGTTCTTC.

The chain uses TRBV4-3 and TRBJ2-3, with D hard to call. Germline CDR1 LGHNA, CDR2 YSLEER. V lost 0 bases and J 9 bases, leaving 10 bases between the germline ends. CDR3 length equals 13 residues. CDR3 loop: CASSQDPLRTQYF. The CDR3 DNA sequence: TGCGCCAGCAGCCAAGATCCCCTCAGAACGCAGTATTTT.

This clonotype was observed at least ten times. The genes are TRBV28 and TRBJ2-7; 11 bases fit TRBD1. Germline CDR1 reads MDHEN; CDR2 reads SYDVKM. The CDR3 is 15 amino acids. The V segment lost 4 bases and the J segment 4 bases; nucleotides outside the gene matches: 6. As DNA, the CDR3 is TGTGCCAGCAGTTCTCCAGGGACAGGGGGTTACGAGCAGTACTTC. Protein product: CASSSPGTGGYEQYF.

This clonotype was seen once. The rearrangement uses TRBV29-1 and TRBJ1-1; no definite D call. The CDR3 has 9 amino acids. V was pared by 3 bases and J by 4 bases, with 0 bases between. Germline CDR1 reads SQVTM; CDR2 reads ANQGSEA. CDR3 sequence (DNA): TGCAGCGTTGACACTGAAGCTTTCTTT. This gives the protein CSVDTEAFF.

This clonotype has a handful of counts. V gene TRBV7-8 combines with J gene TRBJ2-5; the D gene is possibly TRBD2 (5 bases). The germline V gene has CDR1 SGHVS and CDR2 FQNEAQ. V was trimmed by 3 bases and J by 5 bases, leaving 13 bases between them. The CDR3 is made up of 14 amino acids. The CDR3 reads CASSLYAGGETQYF. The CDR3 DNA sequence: TGTGCCAGCAGCTTGTATGCCGGCGGGGAGACCCAGTACTTC.

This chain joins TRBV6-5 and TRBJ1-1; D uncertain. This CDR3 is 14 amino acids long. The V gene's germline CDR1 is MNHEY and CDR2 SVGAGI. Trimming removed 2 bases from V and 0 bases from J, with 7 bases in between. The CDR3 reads CASSYRRMNTEAFF. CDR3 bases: TGTGCCAGCAGTTACCGGCGGATGAACACTGAAGCTTTCTTT.

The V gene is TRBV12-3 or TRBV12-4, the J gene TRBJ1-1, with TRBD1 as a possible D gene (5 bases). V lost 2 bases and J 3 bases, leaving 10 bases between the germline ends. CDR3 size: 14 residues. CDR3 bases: TGTGCCAGCAGTTTATCGGGGCTGGACACTGAAGCTTTCTTT. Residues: CASSLSGLDTEAFF.

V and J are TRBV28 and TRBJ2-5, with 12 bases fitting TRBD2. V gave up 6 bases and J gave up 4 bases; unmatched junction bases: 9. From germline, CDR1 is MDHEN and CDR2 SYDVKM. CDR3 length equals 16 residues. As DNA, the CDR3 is TGTGCCAGCAGATCTAGCGGGGGGGGCCGGCGAGAGACCCAGTACTTC. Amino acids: CASRSSGGGRRETQYF.

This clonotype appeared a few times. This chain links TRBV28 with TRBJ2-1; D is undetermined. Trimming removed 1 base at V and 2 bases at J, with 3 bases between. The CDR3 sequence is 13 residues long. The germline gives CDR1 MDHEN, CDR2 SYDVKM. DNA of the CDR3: TGTGCCAGCAGTTTATTGACCTACAATGAGCAGTTCTTC. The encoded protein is CASSLLTYNEQFF.

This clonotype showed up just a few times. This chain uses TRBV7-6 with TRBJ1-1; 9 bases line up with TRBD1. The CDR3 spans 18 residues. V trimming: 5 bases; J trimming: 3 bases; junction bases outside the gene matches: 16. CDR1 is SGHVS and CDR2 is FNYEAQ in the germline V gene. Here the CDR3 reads CASSPDPQQGAGDTEAFF. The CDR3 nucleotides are TGTGCCAGCAGCCCTGACCCTCAACAGGGGGCAGGGGACACTGAAGCTTTCTTT.